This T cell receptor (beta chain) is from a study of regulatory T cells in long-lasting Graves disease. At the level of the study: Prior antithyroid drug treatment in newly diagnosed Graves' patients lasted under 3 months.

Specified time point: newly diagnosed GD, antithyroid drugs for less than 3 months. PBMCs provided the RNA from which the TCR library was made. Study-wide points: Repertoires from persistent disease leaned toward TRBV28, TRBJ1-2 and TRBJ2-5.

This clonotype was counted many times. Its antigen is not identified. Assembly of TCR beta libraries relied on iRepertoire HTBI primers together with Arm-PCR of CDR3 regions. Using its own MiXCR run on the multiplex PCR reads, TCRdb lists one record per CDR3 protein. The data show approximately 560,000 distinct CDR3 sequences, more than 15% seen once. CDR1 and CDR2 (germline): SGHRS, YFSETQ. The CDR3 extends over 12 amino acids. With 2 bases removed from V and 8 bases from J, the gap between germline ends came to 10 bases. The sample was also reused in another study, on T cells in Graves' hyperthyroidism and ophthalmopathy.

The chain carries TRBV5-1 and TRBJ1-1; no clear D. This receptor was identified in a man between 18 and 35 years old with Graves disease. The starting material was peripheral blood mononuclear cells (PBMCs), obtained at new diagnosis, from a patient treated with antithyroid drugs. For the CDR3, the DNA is TGCGCCAGCAGCTTACCCTCCAAGGAAGCTTTCTTT. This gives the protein CASSLPSKEAFF.